Included here is one T cell receptor (beta chain) sequence, with context. Its antigen is currently unknown. These data belong to a study of cytotoxic CD8 clonotypes in ibrutinib-treated CLL. On the study more broadly: Included were 11 relapsed/refractory and 15 treatment-naive patients, of whom fewer than 18 were IGHV unmutated. Whole-study findings and limits: In comparison with age-matched healthy donors, baseline clonality was higher and tracked circulating CD8+ T-cell counts. On treatment, the uncommon public clonotypes contracted or remained stable. Sustained-remission and progressing patients' sampling times differed.

Sequencing used immunoSEQ multiplex PCR; TCRdb keeps in-frame clones, though not all of them. The sample holds roughly 160,000 clones, about four fifths seen once. This CDR3 has 12 residues. From germline, CDR1 is MNHEY and CDR2 SVGAGI. Losses at the gene ends were 7 bases for V and 10 bases for J; bases not matched to a gene: 6. The receptor comes from a human donor with chronic lymphocytic leukemia. This sample comprised PBMCs, obtained after 12 months of ibrutinib treatment. The chain carries TRBV6-5 and TRBJ1-1, with 10 bases fitting TRBD1. The CDR3 bases are TGTGCCAGCACTGGGGACAGGGGAGCAGCTTTCTTT. Translation gives CASTGDRGAAFF.